The clone carrying this T cell receptor beta chain has just one count. Its antigen is not identified. The sample is drawn from a study of shared clonotypes between healthy human individuals. Turning to the study itself: Three CD4 naive, three CD4 memory, two CD8 naive and one CD8 memory plate were used per donor.

The protocol was immunoSEQ multiplex PCR, while the TCRdb copy is restricted to in-frame clones and leaves out a portion. Of over 2,000,000 clones detected, 93% appear once; the ten largest clones hold approximately 1.7%. Naive-designated CD8 cells lacked CD45RO, were positively enriched for CCR7, and omitted terminally differentiated effector memory CD45RA+ cells. V was pared by 4 bases and J by 5 bases, with 16 bases between. Germline V CDR1 and CDR2: SGHNT, YYREEE (reference sequence). This CDR3 comprises 14 residues. The study, taken as a whole, reports: In a few donors, around 5% of naive CD4 clonotypes appeared in common. The generation probabilities recorded for non-shared clonotypes fell below those of clonotypes shared by all four donors.

This receptor was taken from a man between 18 and 35 years old in good health. Some clones in this sample may be carry-over from other donors' samples. The sequenced material came from naive CD8+ T cells from PBMCs. The gene calls are TRBV5-4 and TRBJ2-7; D may match TRBD1 or TRBD2 (5 bases each). CDR3 protein: CASSGGPTSNEQYF. The CDR3 DNA follows: TGTGCCAGCAGCGGGGGTCCAACTTCCAACGAGCAGTACTTC. Supplemented by reference TRBV5-4 and TRBJ2-7, the full variable domain reads ETGVTQSPTHLIKTRGQQVTLRCSSQSGHNTVSWYQQALGQGPQFIFQYYREEENGRGNFPPRFSGLQFPNYSSELNVNALELDDSALYLCASSGGPTSNEQYFGPGTRLTVT.